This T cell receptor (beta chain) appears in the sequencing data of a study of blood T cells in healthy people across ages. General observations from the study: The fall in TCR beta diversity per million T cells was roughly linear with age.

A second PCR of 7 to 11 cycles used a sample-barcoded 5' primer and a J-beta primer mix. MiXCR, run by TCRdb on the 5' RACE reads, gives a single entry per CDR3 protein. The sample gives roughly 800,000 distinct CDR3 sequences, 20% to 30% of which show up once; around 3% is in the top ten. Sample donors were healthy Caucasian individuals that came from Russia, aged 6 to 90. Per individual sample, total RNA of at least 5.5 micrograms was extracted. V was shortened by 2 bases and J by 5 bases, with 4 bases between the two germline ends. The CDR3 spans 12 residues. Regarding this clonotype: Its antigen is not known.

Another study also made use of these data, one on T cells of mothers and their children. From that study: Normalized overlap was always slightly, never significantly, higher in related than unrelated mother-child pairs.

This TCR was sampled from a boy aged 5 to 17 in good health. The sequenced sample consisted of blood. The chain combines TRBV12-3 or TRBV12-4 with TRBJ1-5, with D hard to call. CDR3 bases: TGTGCCAGCAGTTTAATCGATCAGCCCCAGCATTTT. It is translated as CASSLIDQPQHF.